The 25 T cell receptor beta chains presented below share a single source sample, sequenced in a study of blood T cells in healthy people across ages. The use of a sample-barcoded 5' primer and a J-beta primer mix characterized a second PCR of about 7 to 12 cycles. MiXCR, applied by TCRdb to the 5' RACE reads, yields one record per CDR3 protein. Here the sample spans 580,000 or so distinct CDR3 sequences, under 55% being singletons. The specimen sequenced was blood. These TCRs come from a man older than 75 in good health.

J is TRBJ2-5 and V is TRBV12-3 or TRBV12-4, with TRBD1 matching over 9 bases. V was clipped by 8 bases and J by 2 bases; unmatched bases: 6. This CDR3 comprises 14 residues. The CDR3 nucleotides are TGTGCCAGCTGCGGGACAGGGCGTCAAGAGACCCAGTACTTC. As protein: CASCGTGRQETQYF.

As for this clonotype: A read error may produce the germline difference seen at one junction end. The V gene is TRBV20-1, the J gene TRBJ1-1, with 7 bases identical to TRBD1. The germline gives CDR1 DFQATT, CDR2 SNEGSKA (reference sequence). This CDR3 is built from 13 residues. CDR3 protein: CSATGVMNSEAFF. CDR3 bases: TGCAGTGCCACAGGGGTAATGAACAGTGAAGCTTTCTTT.

A remark on this clonotype: A junction boundary mismatches the germline segment, possibly from a read error. The chain recombines TRBV4-1 with TRBJ2-1; D uncertain. The CDR3 loop spans 15 amino acids. Germline lookup yields CDR1 MGHRA and CDR2 YSYEKL. The CDR3 DNA reads TGCGCCAGCAGCCAAGGGCCAGAATCCTGCAATGAGCAGTTCTTC. Encoded protein: CASSQGPESCNEQFF.

This chain uses TRBV9 with TRBJ2-7, with D perhaps matching TRBD1 (5 bases). The CDR3 extends over 15 amino acids. Germline V lookup: CDR1 SGDLS, CDR2 YYNGEE. Deletions cut 1 base from V and 3 bases from J, with 14 bases between. CDR3 region: CASSVNFQGGYEQYF. CDR3 bases: TGTGCCAGCAGCGTAAATTTCCAGGGTGGCTACGAGCAGTACTTC.

V is TRBV11-2 and J is TRBJ2-2, with TRBD2 as a possible D gene (5 bases). Germline-derived CDR1 and CDR2 are SGHAT and FQNNGV. V dropped 3 bases and J dropped 5 bases, with 10 bases sitting between them. The CDR3 length is 14 residues. CDR3 region: CASSFRTGTGELFF. The CDR3 nucleotides are TGTGCCAGCAGCTTCAGGACTGGAACCGGGGAGCTGTTTTTT.

The rearrangement links TRBV6-2 or TRBV6-3 to TRBJ2-7; D is ambiguous. This CDR3 contains 13 residues. Germline CDR1 and CDR2: MNHEY and SVGEGT. Trimming pared 6 bases from V and 3 bases from J, leaving 12 bases between. The DNA of the CDR3 is TGTGCCAGCAGACTCCATGTCGGCTACGAGCAGTACTTC. As protein: CASRLHVGYEQYF.

J is TRBJ2-5 and V is TRBV20-1, with D perhaps being TRBD1 or TRBD2 (5 bases each). Trimming left V 4 bases short and J 3 bases short, with 12 bases between. The CDR3 is 13 amino acids. Per germline, CDR1 DFQATT and CDR2 SNEGSKA (reference sequence). The DNA for the CDR3 is TGCAGTGCTAAGCGGACACCTGAAGAGACCCAGTACTTC. It specifies CSAKRTPEETQYF.

The DNA of the CDR3 is TGCAGTGCTCTAACAGGGGGGATATTCGGTGAGCAGTTCTTC. As protein: CSALTGGIFGEQFF. The chain couples TRBV20-1 to TRBJ2-1; 8 positions agree with TRBD1. The CDR3 sequence is 14 residues long. Germline V lookup: CDR1 DFQATT, CDR2 SNEGSKA (reference sequence). The ends lost 5 bases at V and 9 bases at J; junction bases unmatched: 12.

The chain has TRBV7-9 and TRBJ2-1; 10 bases are a match to TRBD1. This CDR3 has 14 residues. CDR1 is SEHNR and CDR2 is FQNEAQ in the germline V gene (reference sequence). V lost 4 bases to trimming and J lost 10 bases; unmatched junction nucleotides: 7. The CDR3 bases are TGTGCCAGCAGCTCCGGGACAGGGGAATTGGAGCAGTTCTTC. As protein: CASSSGTGELEQFF.

This clonotype was seen a few times. This chain links TRBV5-1 with TRBJ1-5; TRBD1 agrees at 7 bases. The CDR3 extends over 15 amino acids. CDR1 and CDR2 from the germline V gene are SGHRS and YFSETQ. V dropped 2 bases and J dropped 4; count of bases not matched to a gene: 6. This CDR3 reads CASSLTGQLNQPQHF. In DNA form, the CDR3 reads TGCGCCAGCAGCTTAACGGGACAGCTAAATCAGCCCCAGCATTTT.

This clonotype was picked up a small number of times. V and J are TRBV4-2 and TRBJ2-3; D is uncertain. CDR1 is LGHNA and CDR2 is YNFKEQ in the germline V gene. V lost 1 base to trimming and J lost 3 bases, with 14 bases between them. CDR3 length equals 16 residues. The CDR3 DNA sequence: TGTGCCAGCAGCCAAGGCCGGATTCCCCGTACAGATACGCAGTATTTT. Its protein product is CASSQGRIPRTDTQYF.

This clonotype was detected many times. The V call is TRBV29-1, the J call TRBJ2-5; unclear D gene. Trimming took 7 bases from V and 2 from J, leaving 11 bases between them. Germline lookup yields CDR1 SQVTM and CDR2 ANQGSEA. There are 12 residues in the CDR3. The CDR3 region is CSGTGPQETQYF. The CDR3 DNA reads as TGCAGCGGGACCGGGCCTCAAGAGACCCAGTACTTC.

The rearrangement links TRBV6-1 to TRBJ2-5; tentative D call: TRBD2 (5 bases). CDR3 length: 14 residues. The V and J ends lost 0 bases and 3 bases respectively, with 8 bases between them. The germline V gene encodes CDR1 MNHNS and CDR2 SASEGT. The CDR3 DNA is TGTGCCAGCAGTGAAGCCCTGAGGGAAGAGACCCAGTACTTC. Translating it yields CASSEALREETQYF.

V gene TRBV10-3 combines with J gene TRBJ1-4; D uncertain. This CDR3 is built from 13 residues. The V end was cut by 3 bases, the J end by 4 bases, with 6 bases between. Germline CDR1 is ENHRY and CDR2 is SYGVKD. CDR3 sequence reads: CAISEQINEKLFF. For the CDR3, the DNA is TGTGCCATCAGTGAACAGATTAATGAAAAACTGTTTTTT.

This clonotype turned up a few times. V gene TRBV12-3 or TRBV12-4 combines with J gene TRBJ2-5, with TRBD2 matching over 9 bases. V lost 5 bases, J lost 0 bases, and 7 bases stayed unmatched. This CDR3 spans 16 amino acids. CDR3 nucleotide sequence: TGTGCCAGCAGTCGATCTAGCGGGGCGTACCAAGAGACCCAGTACTTC. Translation gives CASSRSSGAYQETQYF.

This clonotype was found a few times. The genes are TRBV5-1 and TRBJ1-2, with 11 bases matching TRBD1. The CDR3 contains 15 residues. Trimming removed 5 bases from V and 7 bases from J; junction bases left unmatched: 10. Germline V gene sequence: CDR1 SGHRS, CDR2 YFSETQ. The CDR3 sequence: CASRTGTGGTGGYTF. The DNA for the CDR3 is TGCGCCAGCAGAACCGGGACAGGGGGTACAGGTGGCTACACCTTC.

This clonotype was detected a few times. The V and J genes are TRBV5-8 and TRBJ2-7, with a weak D call TRBD2 (5 bases). Germline V lookup: CDR1 SGHTS, CDR2 YDEGEE. The length of the CDR3 is 16 residues. The ends were cut back, 4 bases at V and 1 base at J, with 18 bases in the middle. The chain's CDR3 is CASSARRRGSSYEQYF. The CDR3 nucleotides are TGTGCCAGCAGCGCAAGGAGGCGTGGGTCTTCCTACGAGCAGTACTTC.

The genes are TRBV23-1 and TRBJ2-1, with 9 bases that match TRBD1. TRBV23-1 has ORF status, its function being uncertain. The CDR3 is 16 amino acids. The junction had 9 bases not matched to a gene; V was cut back by 6 bases and J by 3 bases. The DNA of the CDR3 is TGCGCCAGCAGGGAGTCAGGGACAGGGATCTACAATGAGCAGTTCTTC. Its translation is CASRESGTGIYNEQFF.

This clonotype was observed a few times. The V and J genes are TRBV7-2 and TRBJ2-3, with D unresolved. The CDR3 runs to 14 residues. Trimming stripped 5 bases from V and 1 base from J, with 10 bases between. In germline, CDR1 is SGHTA, CDR2 FQGNSA. CDR3 bases: TGTGCCAGCAGCCAGGCCAGCGGCACAGATACGCAGTATTTT. Residues: CASSQASGTDTQYF.

This clonotype was recorded only once. V is TRBV4-3 and J is TRBJ2-1, with 10 bases aligning to TRBD2. Looked up from germline, CDR1 is LGHNA and CDR2 is YSLEER. The CDR3 has 17 amino acids. V gave up 1 base and J gave up 8 bases; unmatched junction bases: 11. The CDR3 loop is CASSQGSMASGSYEQFF. The DNA for the CDR3 is TGCGCCAGCAGCCAAGGGTCTATGGCTAGCGGGAGTTATGAGCAGTTCTTC.

The chain has TRBV7-2 and TRBJ2-1; TRBD2 agrees at 14 bases. CDR1 and CDR2 (germline): SGHTA, FQGNSA. The CDR3 totals 18 residues. After removal of 1 base from V and 5 bases from J, the junction contained 7 bases not matched to a gene. The DNA of the CDR3 is TGTGCCAGCAGCTTAGTGGGGACTAGCGGGGGAAACAACAATGAGCAGTTCTTC. Protein product: CASSLVGTSGGNNNEQFF.

This clonotype was seen more than once but under ten times. CDR3 sequence: CASSERRGRLPQRSYNEQFF. CDR3 DNA sequence: TGTGCCAGCAGTGAAAGGCGGGGGCGCTTACCCCAACGATCCTACAATGAGCAGTTCTTC. The chain is built from TRBV2 and TRBJ2-1, with D possibly matching TRBD2 (7 bases). V was cut by 2 bases and J by 1 base, with 24 bases left in between. Per germline, CDR1 SNHLY and CDR2 FYNNEI. The CDR3 has 20 residues.

The chain carries TRBV3-1 and TRBJ1-2, with a tentative D call TRBD1 (6 bases). The germline V and J ends were trimmed by 4 bases and 0 bases, with 9 bases remaining between them. Germline loops: CDR1 LGHDT, CDR2 YNNKEL (reference sequence). This CDR3 comprises 14 residues. CDR3 nucleotides: TGTGCCAGCAGCCGGACAGATCCTAACTATGGCTACACCTTC. It translates to CASSRTDPNYGYTF.

This clonotype was counted many times. This sequence joins TRBV6-5 and TRBJ1-5, with a tentative D call TRBD1 (5 bases). The CDR3 is 15 amino acids. Germline values: CDR1 MNHEY, CDR2 SVGAGI. V was trimmed by 10 bases and J by 0 bases, leaving 16 bases between them. CDR3 in amino acids: CATSLGGNSNQPQHF. The CDR3, as DNA: TGTGCCACCTCCCTTGGGGGGAATAGCAATCAGCCCCAGCATTTT.

This chain connects TRBV10-3 to TRBJ2-7, with D perhaps matching TRBD1 or TRBD2 (5 bases each). Germline CDR1 is ENHRY and CDR2 is SYGVKD. Deletions cut 0 bases from V and 3 bases from J, with 12 bases between. This CDR3 has 15 residues. The CDR3 protein is CAISESGRTIYEQYF. Written as DNA, the CDR3 is TGTGCCATCAGTGAGTCGGGACGTACGATCTACGAGCAGTACTTC.